The T cell receptor beta chain under discussion was sequenced for a study of T cells in Graves' hyperthyroidism and ophthalmopathy. The germline V gene has CDR1 SGHTA and CDR2 FQGNSA. The CDR3 sequence is 13 residues long. A word on this clonotype: What it recognizes is unknown. Sequence at one end of the junction differs from germline and may be a read error.

RNA transcripts provided the source from which TCR beta CDR3 regions were amplified. HTBI primers drove first-round RT-PCR of the TCR CDR3. TCRdb reprocessed the multiplex PCR reads with MiXCR, giving one entry per CDR3 protein. The table has 450,000 to 700,000 distinct CDR3 sequences, roughly 50% seen once. General study results and limits: Using 13 V-J features, a model discriminated ophthalmopathy from stable hyperthyroidism.

A patient was excluded if there was uncontrolled infection, other autoimmune disease, pregnancy or lactation. Source material: peripheral blood or thyroid tissue (not recorded which). The chain has TRBV7-2 and TRBJ2-7, with D perhaps TRBD1 (5 bases). The source of this sequence is an adult woman with Graves' disease, either hyperthyroidism or ophthalmopathy (not recorded which). This CDR3 is CAGSLARRAEQYF. DNA for the CDR3: TGTGCCGGCAGCTTAGCACGCAGGGCCGAGCAGTACTTC. The full variable domain, completed using reference TRBV7-2 and TRBJ2-7, is GAGVSQSPSNKVTEKGKDVELRCDPISGHTALYWYRQSLGQGLEFLIYFQGNSAPDKSGLPSDRFSAERTGGSVSTLTIQRTQQEDSAVYLCAGSLARRAEQYFGPGTRLTVT.